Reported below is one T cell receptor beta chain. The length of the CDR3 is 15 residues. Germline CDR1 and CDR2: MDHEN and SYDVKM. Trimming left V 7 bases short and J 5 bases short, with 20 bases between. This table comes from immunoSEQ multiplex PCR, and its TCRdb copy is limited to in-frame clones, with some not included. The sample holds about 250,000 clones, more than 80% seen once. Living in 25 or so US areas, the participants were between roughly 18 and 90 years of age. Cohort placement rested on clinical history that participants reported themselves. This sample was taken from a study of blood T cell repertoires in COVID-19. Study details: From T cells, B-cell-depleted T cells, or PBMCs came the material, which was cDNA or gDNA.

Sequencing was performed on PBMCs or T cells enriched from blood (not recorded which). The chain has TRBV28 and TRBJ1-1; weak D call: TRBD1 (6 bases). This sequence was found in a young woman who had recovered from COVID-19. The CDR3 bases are TGTGCCAGCAACCAAGGGGGGGGAATTAGGACTGAAGCTTTCTTT. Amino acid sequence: CASNQGGGIRTEAFF.